The present TCR beta chain was sequenced within a study of early T cells in non-severe SARS-CoV-2 infection. Study as a whole: Sequencing used unsorted whole-blood bulk RNA, so chains lack pairing.

This clonotype was seen repeatedly, ten times or more. Its cognate antigen is unknown. Molecules of cDNA were individually given unique molecular identifiers that were attached to them. TCRdb fed the 5' RACE reads into MiXCR, producing one record per CDR3 protein. The sample contains tens of thousands of distinct CDR3 sequences, roughly 7.9% of which appear only once. V was cut by 5 bases and J by 7 bases, with 12 bases left in between. The CDR3 consists of 14 residues. Germline loops: CDR1 LNHDA, CDR2 SQIVND (reference sequence). General study points: Anti-spike CD8 specificities were favored by VDJdb matching, whose results missed private and CD4 specificities.

This clonotype was obtained from an adult who was a healthcare worker with PCR-confirmed SARS-CoV-2 infection or an uninfected control (not recorded which). V is TRBV19 and J is TRBJ1-6; D call uncertain. The source material was whole blood, sampled at baseline. The CDR3 DNA sequence: TGTGCCAGTAGTGCCCAAGCCTGGAATTCACCCCTCCACTTT. Translating gives CASSAQAWNSPLHF. Variable domain in full (rest from reference TRBV19 and TRBJ1-6): DGGITQSPKYLFRKEGQNVTLSCEQNLNHDAMYWYRQDPGQGLRLIYYSQIVNDFQKGDIAEGYSVSREKKESFPLTVTSAQKNPTAFYLCASSAQAWNSPLHFGNGTRLTVT.